The 11 T cell receptor beta chains below were found in one sample sequenced in a study of early T cells in non-severe SARS-CoV-2 infection. TCRdb ran MiXCR on the 5' RACE reads and lists one entry per CDR3 protein. Among more than 35,000 distinct CDR3 sequences listed, over 3.5% were seen once. Sequencing input: whole blood. The origin of the receptors is an adult who was a healthcare worker with PCR-confirmed SARS-CoV-2 infection or an uninfected control (not recorded which).

This clonotype was seen ten or more times. The chain recombines TRBV4-1 with TRBJ2-2; D unresolved. CDR3 length equals 14 residues. Trimming stripped 4 bases from V and 5 bases from J, with 11 bases between. Germline assignment: CDR1 MGHRA and CDR2 YSYEKL. The CDR3 sequence: CASSPILKTGELFF. In DNA, the CDR3 is TGCGCCAGCAGCCCAATACTTAAAACCGGGGAGCTGTTTTTT.

The chain uses TRBV13 and TRBJ2-7; 7 bases match TRBD1. Trimming at V came to 4 bases and at J to 1 base, leaving 7 bases not matched to a gene. CDR3 length equals 15 residues. Per germline, CDR1 PRHDT and CDR2 FYEKMQ (reference sequence). CDR3 loop: CASSSRQGGSYEQYF. DNA for the CDR3: TGTGCCAGCAGCTCCAGACAGGGTGGATCCTACGAGCAGTACTTC.

As concerns this clonotype: Germline and junction disagree at one end, which may indicate a read error. CDR3 amino acids: CTSSLASNQPQHF. DNA for the CDR3: TGCACCAGCAGCTTGGCCAGTAATCAGCCCCAGCATTTT. This chain connects TRBV5-1 to TRBJ1-5; D is unresolved. The CDR3 runs 13 residues. CDR1 is SGHRS and CDR2 is YFSETQ in the germline V gene.

This clonotype has ten or more counts. The chain is built from TRBV9 and TRBJ2-1; TRBD2 matches 7 bases. Germline CDR1 reads SGDLS; CDR2 reads YYNGEE. The CDR3 sequence is 16 residues long. V gave up 0 bases and J gave up 1 base; unmatched junction bases: 4. The DNA for the CDR3 is TGTGCCAGCAGCGTAGGGGGTAGCGGGTCCTACAATGAGCAGTTCTTC. Its translation: CASSVGGSGSYNEQFF.

This clonotype was seen only a few times. Written as DNA, the CDR3 is TGCAGCGTTACCGGGACTAGCGGGCCCCAAGAGACCCAGTACTTC. Residues: CSVTGTSGPQETQYF. J is TRBJ2-5 and V is TRBV29-1, with 12 bases that match TRBD2. J gave up 1 base and V 5 bases, and 5 bases lay outside the gene matches. The CDR3 is made up of 15 amino acids. Germline V CDR1 and CDR2: SQVTM, ANQGSEA. Looking up the rest from reference TRBV29-1 and TRBJ2-5 gives the full variable domain: SAVISQKPSRDICQRGTSLTIQCQVDSQVTMMFWYRQQPGQSLTLIATANQGSEATYESGFVIDKFPISRPNLTFSTLTVSNMSPEDSSIYLCSVTGTSGPQETQYFGPGTRLLVL.

V gene TRBV11-3 combines with J gene TRBJ2-3, with 8 nucleotides matching TRBD2. Germline V lookup: CDR1 SGHNT, CDR2 YENEEA. Losses at the gene ends were 4 bases for V and 4 bases for J; bases not matched to a gene: 10. The CDR3 totals 16 residues. This CDR3 reads CASSSAPREGPDTQYF. The CDR3 bases are TGTGCCAGCAGCTCCGCCCCCCGGGAGGGCCCAGATACGCAGTATTTT.

This clonotype was detected many times. The gene calls are TRBV4-3 and TRBJ1-1; maybe TRBD1 (5 bases). This CDR3 has 14 amino acids. V lost 4 bases and J lost 3, with 12 bases in between. The germline V gene has CDR1 LGHNA and CDR2 YSLEER. In DNA, the CDR3 is TGCGCCAGCAGCCCCGGATGGGGGGACACTGAAGCTTTCTTT. It specifies CASSPGWGDTEAFF.

Judged by abundance, this clonotype is medium-sized. The chain joins TRBV7-8 to TRBJ2-3, with 14 bases identical to TRBD2. The CDR3 contains 16 residues. V lost 5 bases, J lost 3 bases, and 4 bases stayed unmatched. Germline values: CDR1 SGHVS, CDR2 FQNEAQ. The CDR3 DNA is TGTGCCAGCAGCCCAGGGACTAGCGGGAGTACAGATACGCAGTATTTT. Amino acids: CASSPGTSGSTDTQYF.

At least ten counts were recorded for this clonotype. The CDR3 nucleotides are TGTGCCAGCTCACCACGTGGCGGGAGCGACACCGGGGAGCTGTTTTTT. Translated, it gives CASSPRGGSDTGELFF. The genes are TRBV18 and TRBJ2-2, with 7 bases matching TRBD2. Trimming took 1 base from V and 3 from J; bases not matched to a gene: 5. CDR1 and CDR2 (germline): KGHSH, LQKENI. The CDR3 runs 16 residues.

There are many counts of this clonotype. V usage is TRBV24-1 and J usage is TRBJ2-1, with TRBD2 identical over 7 bases. The junction had 8 bases not matched to a gene; V was cut back by 1 base and J by 6 bases. The CDR3 extends over 16 amino acids. In germline, CDR1 is KGHDR, CDR2 SFDVKD. This chain's CDR3 is CATSDLAGPPGNEQFF. The CDR3 DNA sequence: TGTGCCACCAGTGATTTAGCGGGACCCCCGGGCAATGAGCAGTTCTTC.

The table lists this clonotype with many counts. The chain links TRBV12-3 or TRBV12-4 to TRBJ1-2; D is ambiguous. The CDR3 covers 13 residues. Trimming left V 6 bases short and J 1 base short, with 9 bases between. The CDR3 region has the DNA TGTGCCAGCAGATTGGGCAGTAACTATGGCTACACCTTC. Its translation is CASRLGSNYGYTF.